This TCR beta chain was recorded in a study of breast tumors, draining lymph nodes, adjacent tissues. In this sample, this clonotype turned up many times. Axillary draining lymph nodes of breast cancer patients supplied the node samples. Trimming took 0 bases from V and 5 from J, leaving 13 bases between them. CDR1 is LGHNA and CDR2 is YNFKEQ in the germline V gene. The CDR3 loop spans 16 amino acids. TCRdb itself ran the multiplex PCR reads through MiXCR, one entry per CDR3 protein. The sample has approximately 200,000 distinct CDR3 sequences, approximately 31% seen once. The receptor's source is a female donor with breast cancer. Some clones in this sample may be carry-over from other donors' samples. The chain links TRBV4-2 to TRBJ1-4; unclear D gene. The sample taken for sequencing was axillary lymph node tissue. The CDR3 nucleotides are TGTGCCAGCAGCCAAGATCGGGCAGCATCCAATGAAAAACTGTTTTTT. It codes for CASSQDRAASNEKLFF.